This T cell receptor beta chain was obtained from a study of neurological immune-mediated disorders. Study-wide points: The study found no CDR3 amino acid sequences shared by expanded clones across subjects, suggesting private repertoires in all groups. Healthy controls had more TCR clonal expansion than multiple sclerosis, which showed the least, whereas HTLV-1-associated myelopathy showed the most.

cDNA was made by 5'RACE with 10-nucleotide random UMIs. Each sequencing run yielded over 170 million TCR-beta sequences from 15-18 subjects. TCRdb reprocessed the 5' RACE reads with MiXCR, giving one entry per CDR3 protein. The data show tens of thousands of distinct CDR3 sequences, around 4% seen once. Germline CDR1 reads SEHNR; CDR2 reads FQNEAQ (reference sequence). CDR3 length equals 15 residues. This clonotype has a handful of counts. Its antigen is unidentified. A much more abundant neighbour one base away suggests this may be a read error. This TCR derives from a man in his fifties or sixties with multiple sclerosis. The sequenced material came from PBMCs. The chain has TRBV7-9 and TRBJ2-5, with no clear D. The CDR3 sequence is CASSLGSSTQENQYF. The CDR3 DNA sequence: TGTGCCAGCAGCTTAGGCTCGAGCACCCAAGAGAACCAGTACTTC.